This T cell receptor beta chain was documented in a study of blood T cells in healthy people across ages. Study context: About one barcoded beta molecule per two T cells was the capture yield of template switching.

Each sample provided at least 5.5 micrograms of extracted total RNA. A second roughly 7 to 12 cycle PCR used barcoded and J-beta primers. Each CDR3 protein gets one entry after TCRdb re-called the 5' RACE reads with MiXCR. The table shows about 1 million distinct CDR3 sequences, with under 55% occurring only once. Study-level findings and limits: Underestimates were what the diversity estimates from one million T cells were considered to be.

Comments on this clonotype: Its antigen is not known.

Germline CDR1 is SGHTA and CDR2 is FQGNSA. V shed 5 bases and J shed 5 bases, with 16 bases lying between them. The CDR3 spans 15 residues. The V call is TRBV7-2, the J call TRBJ2-1, with D unclear. This receptor was taken from a woman between 55 and 75 years old in good health. The sequenced material came from blood. Here the CDR3 reads CASSVSNRWNNEQFF. DNA for the CDR3: TGTGCCAGCAGCGTAAGCAATCGCTGGAACAATGAGCAGTTCTTC.